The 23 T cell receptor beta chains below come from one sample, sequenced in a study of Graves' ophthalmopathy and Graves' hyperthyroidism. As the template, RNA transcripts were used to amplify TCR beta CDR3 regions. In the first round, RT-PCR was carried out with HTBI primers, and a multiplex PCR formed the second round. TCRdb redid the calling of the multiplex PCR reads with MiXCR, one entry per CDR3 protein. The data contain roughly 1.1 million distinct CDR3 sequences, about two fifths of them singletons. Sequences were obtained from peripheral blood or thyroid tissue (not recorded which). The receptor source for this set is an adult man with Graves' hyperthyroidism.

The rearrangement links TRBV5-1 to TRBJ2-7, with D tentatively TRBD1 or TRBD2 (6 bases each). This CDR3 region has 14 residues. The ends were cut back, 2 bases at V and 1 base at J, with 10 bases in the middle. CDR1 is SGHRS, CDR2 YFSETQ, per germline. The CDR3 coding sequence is TGCGCCAGCAGCTTCACGGGGGCGTCCTACGAGCAGTACTTC. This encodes CASSFTGASYEQYF.

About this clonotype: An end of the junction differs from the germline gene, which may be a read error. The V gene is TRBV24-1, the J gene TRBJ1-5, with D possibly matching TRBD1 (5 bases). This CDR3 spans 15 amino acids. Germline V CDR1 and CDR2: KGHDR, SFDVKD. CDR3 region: CATSDGQVSNQPQHF. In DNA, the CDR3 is TGTGCCACAAGTGACGGACAAGTTAGCAATCAGCCCCAGCATTTT.

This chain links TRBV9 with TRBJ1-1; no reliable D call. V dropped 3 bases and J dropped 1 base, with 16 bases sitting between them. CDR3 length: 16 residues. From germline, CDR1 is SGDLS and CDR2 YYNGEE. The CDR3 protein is CASSAVEKVGNTEAFF. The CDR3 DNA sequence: TGTGCCAGCAGCGCTGTGGAGAAGGTTGGGAACACTGAAGCTTTCTTT. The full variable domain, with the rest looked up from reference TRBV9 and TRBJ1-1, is DSGVTQTPKHLITATGQRVTLRCSPRSGDLSVYWYQQSLDQGLQFLIQYYNGEERAKGNILERFSAQQFPDLHSELNLSSLELGDSALYFCASSAVEKVGNTEAFFGQGTRLTVV.

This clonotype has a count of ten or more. In DNA form, the CDR3 reads TGTGCCAGCAGCCCAAGCAGACAGGGGCATGGCTACACCTTC. It encodes CASSPSRQGHGYTF. The chain employs TRBV7-9 and TRBJ1-2; 8 bases are a match to TRBD1. CDR3 length: 14 residues. Germline V CDR1 and CDR2: SEHNR, FQNEAQ (reference sequence). J lost 6 bases, V lost 5 bases, and 8 bases had no gene match.

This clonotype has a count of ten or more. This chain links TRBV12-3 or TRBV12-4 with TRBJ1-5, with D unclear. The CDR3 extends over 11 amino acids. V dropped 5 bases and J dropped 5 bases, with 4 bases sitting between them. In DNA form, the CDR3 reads TGTGCCAGCAGTCCCGATCAGCCCCAGCATTTT. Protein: CASSPDQPQHF.

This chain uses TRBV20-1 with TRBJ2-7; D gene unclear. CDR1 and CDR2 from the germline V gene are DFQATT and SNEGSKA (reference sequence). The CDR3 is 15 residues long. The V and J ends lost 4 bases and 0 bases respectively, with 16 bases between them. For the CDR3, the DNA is TGCAGTGCTATAAGCGAGTCAGGATACTCCTACGAGCAGTACTTC. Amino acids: CSAISESGYSYEQYF.

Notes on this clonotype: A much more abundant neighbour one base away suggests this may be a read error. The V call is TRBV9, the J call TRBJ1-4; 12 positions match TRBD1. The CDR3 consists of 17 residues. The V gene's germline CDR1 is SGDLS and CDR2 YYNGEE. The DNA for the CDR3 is TGTGCCAGCAGCGCCGGGACAGGGGGCGTGACTAATGAAGAACTGTTTTTT. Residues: CASSAGTGGVTNEELFF.

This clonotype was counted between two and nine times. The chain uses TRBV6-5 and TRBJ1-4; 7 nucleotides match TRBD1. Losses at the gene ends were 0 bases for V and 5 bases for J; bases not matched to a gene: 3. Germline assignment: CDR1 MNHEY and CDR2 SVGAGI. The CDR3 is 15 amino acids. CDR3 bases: TGTGCCAGCAGTTACTCCGGACAGGAAAATGAAAAACTGTTTTTT. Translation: CASSYSGQENEKLFF.

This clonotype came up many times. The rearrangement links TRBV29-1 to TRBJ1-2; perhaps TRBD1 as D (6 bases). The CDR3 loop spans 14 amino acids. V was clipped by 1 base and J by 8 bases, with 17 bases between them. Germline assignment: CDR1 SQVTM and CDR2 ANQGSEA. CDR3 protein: CSVEAGQGHRGYTF. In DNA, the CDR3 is TGCAGCGTTGAAGCAGGGCAGGGGCATCGGGGCTACACCTTC.

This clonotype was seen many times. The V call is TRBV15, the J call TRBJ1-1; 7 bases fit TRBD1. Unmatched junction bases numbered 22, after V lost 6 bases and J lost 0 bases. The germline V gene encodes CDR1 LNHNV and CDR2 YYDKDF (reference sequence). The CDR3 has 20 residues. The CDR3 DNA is TGTGCCACCAGTCGTGGCGGGGCCGGGACAGTTATCGTAATGAACACTGAAGCTTTCTTT. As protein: CATSRGGAGTVIVMNTEAFF.

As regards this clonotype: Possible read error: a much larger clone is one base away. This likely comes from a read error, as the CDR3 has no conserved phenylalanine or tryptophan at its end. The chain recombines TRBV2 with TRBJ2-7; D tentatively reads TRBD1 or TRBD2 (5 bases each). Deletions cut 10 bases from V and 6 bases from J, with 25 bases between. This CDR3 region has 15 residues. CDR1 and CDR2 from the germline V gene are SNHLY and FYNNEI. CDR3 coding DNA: TGTGCCACACAAACCCTGACAGTTAAGGCGGGCGAGCAGTACTCC. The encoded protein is CATQTLTVKAGEQYS.

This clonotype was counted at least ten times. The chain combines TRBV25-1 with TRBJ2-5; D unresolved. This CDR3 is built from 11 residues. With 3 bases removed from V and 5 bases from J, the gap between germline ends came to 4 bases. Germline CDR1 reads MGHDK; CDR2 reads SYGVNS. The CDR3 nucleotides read TGTGCCAGCAGTGACGTTGAGACCCAGTACTTC. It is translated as CASSDVETQYF.

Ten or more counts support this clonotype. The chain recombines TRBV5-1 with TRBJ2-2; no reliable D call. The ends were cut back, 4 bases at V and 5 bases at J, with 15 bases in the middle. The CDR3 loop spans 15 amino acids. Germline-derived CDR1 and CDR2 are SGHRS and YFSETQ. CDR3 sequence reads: CASSVVAGWTGELFF. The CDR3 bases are TGCGCCAGCAGCGTAGTAGCTGGATGGACCGGGGAGCTGTTTTTT.

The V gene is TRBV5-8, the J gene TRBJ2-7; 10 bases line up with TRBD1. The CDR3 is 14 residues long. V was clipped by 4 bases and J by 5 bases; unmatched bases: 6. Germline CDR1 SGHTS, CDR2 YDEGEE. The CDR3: CASSNPGTGDEQYF. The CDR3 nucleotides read TGTGCCAGCAGCAATCCCGGGACAGGGGACGAGCAGTACTTC.

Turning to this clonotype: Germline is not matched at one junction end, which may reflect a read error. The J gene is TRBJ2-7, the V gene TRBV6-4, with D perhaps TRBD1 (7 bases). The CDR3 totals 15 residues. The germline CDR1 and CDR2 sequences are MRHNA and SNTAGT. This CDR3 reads CASSYSASQGGEQYF. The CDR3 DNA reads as TGTGCCAGCAGTTACTCAGCATCCCAGGGGGGCGAGCAGTACTTC.

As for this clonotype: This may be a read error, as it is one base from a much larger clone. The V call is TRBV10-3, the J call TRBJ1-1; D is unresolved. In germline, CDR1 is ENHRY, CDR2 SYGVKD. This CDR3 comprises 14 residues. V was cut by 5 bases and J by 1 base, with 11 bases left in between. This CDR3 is CAISYGWENTEAFF. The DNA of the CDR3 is TGTGCCATCAGTTACGGTTGGGAGAACACTGAAGCTTTCTTT.

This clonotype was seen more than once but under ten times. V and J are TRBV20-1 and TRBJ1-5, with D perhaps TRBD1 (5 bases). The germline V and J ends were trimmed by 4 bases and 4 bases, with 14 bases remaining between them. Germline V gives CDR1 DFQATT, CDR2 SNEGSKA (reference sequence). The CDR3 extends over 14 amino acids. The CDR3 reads CSATAWGGNQPQHF. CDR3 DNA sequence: TGCAGTGCTACCGCCTGGGGGGGAAATCAGCCCCAGCATTTT.

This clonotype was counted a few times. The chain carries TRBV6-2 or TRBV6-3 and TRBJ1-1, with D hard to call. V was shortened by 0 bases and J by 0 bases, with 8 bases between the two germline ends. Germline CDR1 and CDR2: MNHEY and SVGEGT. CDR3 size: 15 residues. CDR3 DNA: TGTGCCAGCAGTTACTCGATCGTCATGAACACTGAAGCTTTCTTT. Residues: CASSYSIVMNTEAFF.

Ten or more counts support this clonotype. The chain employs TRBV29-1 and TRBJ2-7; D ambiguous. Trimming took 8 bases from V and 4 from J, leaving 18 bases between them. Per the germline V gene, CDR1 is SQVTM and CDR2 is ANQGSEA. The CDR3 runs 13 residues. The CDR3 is CSTRRSPEYEQYF. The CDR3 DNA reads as TGCAGCACCCGACGGTCTCCTGAGTACGAGCAGTACTTC.

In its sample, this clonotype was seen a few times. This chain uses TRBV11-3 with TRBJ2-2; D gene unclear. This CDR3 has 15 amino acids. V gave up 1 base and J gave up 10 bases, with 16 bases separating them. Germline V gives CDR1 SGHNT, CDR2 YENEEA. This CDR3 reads CASSLGVQIQEELFF. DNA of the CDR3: TGTGCCAGCAGCTTAGGGGTCCAGATCCAAGAGGAGCTGTTTTTT.

CDR3 coding DNA: TGTGCCAGCAGCTTAGCAGGACAGAACCATCAGCCCCAGCATTTT. Its protein product is CASSLAGQNHQPQHF. This chain uses TRBV11-2 with TRBJ1-5; D may be TRBD1 (6 bases). Germline lookup yields CDR1 SGHAT and CDR2 FQNNGV. The V end was cut by 1 base, the J end by 5 bases, with 12 bases between. The CDR3 totals 15 residues.

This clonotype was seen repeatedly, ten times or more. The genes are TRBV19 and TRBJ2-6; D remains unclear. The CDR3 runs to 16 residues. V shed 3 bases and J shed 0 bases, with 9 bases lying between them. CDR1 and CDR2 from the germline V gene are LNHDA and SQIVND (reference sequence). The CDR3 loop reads CASSMNQVSGANVLTF. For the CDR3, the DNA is TGTGCCAGTAGTATGAATCAGGTCTCTGGGGCCAACGTCCTGACTTTC.

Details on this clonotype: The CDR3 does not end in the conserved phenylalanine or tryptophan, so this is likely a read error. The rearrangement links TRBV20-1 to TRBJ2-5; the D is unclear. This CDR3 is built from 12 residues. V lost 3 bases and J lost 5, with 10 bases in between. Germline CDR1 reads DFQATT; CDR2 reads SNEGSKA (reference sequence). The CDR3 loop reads CSASGRQETQYL. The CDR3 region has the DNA TGCAGTGCTAGTGGGCGCCAGGAGACCCAGTACCTC.